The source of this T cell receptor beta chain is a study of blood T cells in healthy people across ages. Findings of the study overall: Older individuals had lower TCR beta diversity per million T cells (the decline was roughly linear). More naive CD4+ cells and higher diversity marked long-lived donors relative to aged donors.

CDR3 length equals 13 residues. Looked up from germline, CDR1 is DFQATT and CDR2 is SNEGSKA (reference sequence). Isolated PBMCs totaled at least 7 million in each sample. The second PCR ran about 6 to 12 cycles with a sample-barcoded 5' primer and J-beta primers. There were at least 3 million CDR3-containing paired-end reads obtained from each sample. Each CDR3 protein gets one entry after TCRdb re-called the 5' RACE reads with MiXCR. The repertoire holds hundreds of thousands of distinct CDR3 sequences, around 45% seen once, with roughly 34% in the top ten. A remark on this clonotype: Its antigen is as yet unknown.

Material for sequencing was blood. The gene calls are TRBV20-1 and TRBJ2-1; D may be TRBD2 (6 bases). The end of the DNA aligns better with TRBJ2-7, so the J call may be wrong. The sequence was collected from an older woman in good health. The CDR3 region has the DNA TGCAGTGCTGGGAGGAGCTCCTACAATGAGCAGTACTTC. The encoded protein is CSAGRSSYNEQYF.